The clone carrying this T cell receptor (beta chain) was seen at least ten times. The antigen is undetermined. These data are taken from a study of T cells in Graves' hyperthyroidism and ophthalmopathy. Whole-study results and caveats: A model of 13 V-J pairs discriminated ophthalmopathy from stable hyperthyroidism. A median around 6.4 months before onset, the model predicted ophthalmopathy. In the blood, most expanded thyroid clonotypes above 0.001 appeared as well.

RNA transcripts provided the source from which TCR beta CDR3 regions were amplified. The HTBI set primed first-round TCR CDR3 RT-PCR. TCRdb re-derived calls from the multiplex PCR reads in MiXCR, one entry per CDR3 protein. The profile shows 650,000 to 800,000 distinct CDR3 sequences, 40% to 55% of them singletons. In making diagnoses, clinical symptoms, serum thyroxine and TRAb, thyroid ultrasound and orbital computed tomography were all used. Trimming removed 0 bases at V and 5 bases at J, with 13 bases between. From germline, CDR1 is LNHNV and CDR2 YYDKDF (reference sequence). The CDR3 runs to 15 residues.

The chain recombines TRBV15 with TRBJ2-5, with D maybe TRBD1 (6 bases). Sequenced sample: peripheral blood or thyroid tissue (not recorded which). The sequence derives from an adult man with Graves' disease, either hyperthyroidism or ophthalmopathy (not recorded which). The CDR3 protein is CATSRDGRGWETQYF. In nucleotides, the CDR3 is TGTGCCACCAGCAGAGATGGAAGGGGGTGGGAGACCCAGTACTTC.